The subject of this entry is one T cell receptor beta chain. As originally analysed: Estimated nucleated cell counts came from reference gene primer amplification. Sequencing used immunoSEQ multiplex PCR; TCRdb keeps in-frame clones, though not all of them. The DNA gave D and trimming, while V, J and clone size come from that table. The data show about 100,000 clones, with 91% seen just once and 0.97% held by the top ten. This specimen comes from a study of blood T cell repertoires in COVID-19. Study at large: Donors in the United States, Italy and Spain gave samples during acute or convalescent COVID-19. T cells, B-cell-depleted T cells, or PBMCs supplied cDNA or gDNA.

Germline CDR1 is SGHNT and CDR2 is YYREEE (reference sequence). The V gene lost 4 bases and the J gene lost 3 bases, with 14 bases spanning the gap. This CDR3 is 14 amino acids long. Sequencing input: peripheral blood. The rearrangement links TRBV5-4 to TRBJ2-7, with a weak D call TRBD2 (5 bases). The TCR originated in a man in his fifties or sixties with acute or convalescent COVID-19. CDR3 coding DNA: TGTGCCAGCAGCCCAGAGGGCAGGCTCTACGAGCAGTACGTC. This translates into CASSPEGRLYEQYV.